Listed here are 3 T cell receptor beta chains from one sample, sequenced in a study of T cell clonality in common variable immunodeficiency. Notes on the study in general: In common variable immunodeficiency, TCR beta chains reportedly carried fewer deletions and N-nucleotide insertions.

Measured with immunoSEQ multiplex PCR; TCRdb has only the in-frame clones, and not every one. The sample was found to contain about 42,000 clones, and every one recurs. For these TCRs, the target antigens are not known. Sequencing input: peripheral blood mononuclear cells. The receptors shown here come from a human donor with common variable immunodeficiency.

This clone has a handful of counts. The sequenced fragment ends 3 residues before the CDR3 boundary, so the rest is inferred from the germline J gene. The rearrangement links TRBV5-1 to TRBJ2-1; TRBD2 agrees at 9 bases. V lost 0 bases and J lost 9; bases outside the gene matches: 10. The V gene's germline CDR1 is SGHRS and CDR2 YFSETQ. CDR3 length: 16 residues. The sequenced part of the CDR3 DNA is TGCGCCAGCAGCTTGGAAGGCTCGCGGGGGGGTGGTGAG. Translated: CASSLEGSRGGGE. The CDR3 reads in full as CASSLEGSRGGGEQFF.

This clone was counted between two and nine times. The read finishes 3 residues shy of the CDR3 end, and the germline J gene is used to complete it. The chain uses TRBV19 and TRBJ2-5; D ambiguous. This CDR3 is 15 amino acids long. The germline gives CDR1 LNHDA, CDR2 SQIVND (reference sequence). The germline V and J ends were trimmed by 1 base and 5 bases, with 14 bases remaining between them. Partial CDR3 DNA: TGTGCCAGTAGTATAGTAATTAGTTCCGGGGAGACC. It translates to CASSIVISSGET. The full-length CDR3 reads as CASSIVISSGETQYF.

This clone was picked up many times. The CDR3 DNA, read in part, is TGTGCCAGCAGCTTAGAGGGGACAGGGTCCGAG. Translated: CASSLEGTGSE. The full CDR3 is CASSLEGTGSEQYF. The rearrangement joins TRBV11-3 to TRBJ2-7, with 9 bases matching TRBD1. The CDR3 extends 3 residues past the end of the read, so its final part is completed from the germline J gene. The CDR3 is 14 residues long. V shed 0 bases and J 6 bases; nucleotides not matched to a gene: 3. Germline loops: CDR1 SGHNT, CDR2 YENEEA.